The 14 T cell receptor beta chains in this list originate from one sample, sequenced in a study of graft-versus-host responses after intestinal transplantation. TCRdb's table, derived via immunoSEQ multiplex PCR, lists solely in-frame clones and lacks some. The sample contains roughly 45,000 clones, less than 95% of which appear only once. Sample: PBMCs, taken around 48 weeks after intestinal transplant. The receptors stem from a human patient who received an intestinal transplant, so some T cells may come from the graft donor.

The chain joins TRBV9 to TRBJ1-2; the match to TRBD1 covers 7 bases. Germline V gene data show CDR1 as SGDLS and CDR2 as YYNGEE. The CDR3 is 16 amino acids. The V and J ends lost 4 bases and 1 base, in that order; junction bases with no gene match: 10. DNA of the CDR3: TGTGCCAGCAGCCTGAGCGGGACAGCATTTAACTATGGCTACACCTTC. This sequence encodes CASSLSGTAFNYGYTF.

CDR3 nucleotides: TGTGCCAGCAGTTCCTGGGACAGGGGGGCTGAAGCTTTCTTT. It yields the protein CASSSWDRGAEAFF. The V call is TRBV28, the J call TRBJ1-1, with 11 positions matching TRBD1. V was clipped by 4 bases and J by 6 bases; unmatched bases: 4. Germline values: CDR1 MDHEN, CDR2 SYDVKM. This CDR3 spans 14 amino acids. Supplemented by reference TRBV28 and TRBJ1-1, the full variable domain reads DVKVTQSSRYLVKRTGEKVFLECVQDMDHENMFWYRQDPGLGLRLIYFSYDVKMKEKGDIPEGYSVSREKKERFSLILESASTNQTSMYLCASSSWDRGAEAFFGQGTRLTVV.

The table lists this clone with a count of one. The rearrangement joins TRBV6-5 to TRBJ1-1; maybe TRBD1 (6 bases). The germline V gene encodes CDR1 MNHEY and CDR2 SVGAGI. This CDR3 is 10 amino acids long. Trimming cost V 9 bases and J 8 bases, with 10 bases left between them. The DNA for the CDR3 is TGTGCCAGTGGGGGCAGAGAAGCTTTCTTT. Protein: CASGGREAFF.

This rearrangement joins TRBV5-1 to TRBJ1-6; 7 nucleotides match TRBD1. The CDR3 is 13 amino acids. The V and J ends lost 3 bases and 13 bases, in that order; junction bases with no gene match: 7. Looked up from germline, CDR1 is SGHRS and CDR2 is YFSETQ. The CDR3 sequence is CASSSDRVGPLHF. The CDR3 nucleotides read TGCGCCAGCAGCTCCGACAGGGTCGGGCCCCTCCACTTT.

V is TRBV6-1 and J is TRBJ1-5; TRBD1 is a possible D gene (5 bases). V was shortened by 3 bases and J by 7 bases, with 7 bases between the two germline ends. The CDR3 contains 12 residues. Germline V gene data show CDR1 as MNHNS and CDR2 as SASEGT. The CDR3 sequence is CASSEGGQPQHF. The CDR3 nucleotides are TGTGCCAGCAGTGAGGGGGGGCAGCCCCAGCATTTT.

On this clone itself: This CDR3 fails to terminate in the conserved phenylalanine or tryptophan, so it likely reflects a read error. The DNA is omitted, as the CDR3 cannot be located on it reliably, and the CDR3 follows TCRdb's listing. V gene TRBV2 combines with J gene TRBJ1-2; TRBD1 is taken as the D call from the table, unchecked against the DNA. Both ends counted, the CDR3 spans 12 residues. The germline gives CDR1 SNHLY, CDR2 FYNNEI. This CDR3 is CASSLLLDRGIL.

This clone was found a few times. CDR3 in amino acids: CASKGPNQGTEAFF. In nucleotides, the CDR3 is TGTGCCAGCAAAGGGCCTAACCAGGGCACTGAAGCTTTCTTT. This chain joins TRBV2 and TRBJ1-1; a possible D gene is TRBD1 (5 bases). Germline V lookup: CDR1 SNHLY, CDR2 FYNNEI. This CDR3 spans 14 amino acids. V was clipped by 7 bases and J by 4 bases, with 16 bases between them.

The chain couples TRBV6-1 to TRBJ1-5; TRBD1 matches 7 bases. This CDR3 contains 16 residues. Germline trimming cut 2 bases from V and 6 bases from J; bases unmatched to any gene: 10. The germline CDR1 and CDR2 sequences are MNHNS and SASEGT. CDR3 nucleotide sequence: TGTGCCAGCAGTGAATTTGAGGGGGCTGGAGGTCAGCCCCAGCATTTT. It encodes CASSEFEGAGGQPQHF.

The chain combines TRBV14 with TRBJ2-7; D perhaps matches TRBD2 (6 bases). The CDR3 runs 16 residues. V lost 1 base, J lost 3 bases, and 16 bases lay in between. Germline-derived CDR1 and CDR2 are SGHDN and FVKESK. The DNA of the CDR3 is TGTGCCAGCAGCCAAGGGACGGTACTGGGGGGCTACGAGCAGTACTTC. This codes for CASSQGTVLGGYEQYF. Looking up the rest from reference TRBV14 and TRBJ2-7 gives the full variable domain: EAGVTQFPSHSVIEKGQTVTLRCDPISGHDNLYWYRRVMGKEIKFLLHFVKESKQDESGMPNNRFLAERTGGTYSTLKVQPAELEDSGVYFCASSQGTVLGGYEQYFGPGTRLTVT.

The V gene is TRBV5-6, the J gene TRBJ1-5; no definite D call. This CDR3 has 12 residues. Germline V lookup: CDR1 SGHDT, CDR2 YYEEEE. The V end lost 2 bases, the J end lost 6 bases, and 6 bases lay between the germline ends. The CDR3 DNA reads as TGTGCCAGCAGCTTCTTTCGTCAGCCCCAGCATTTT. It specifies CASSFFRQPQHF. The full variable domain, its missing parts supplied by reference TRBV5-6 and TRBJ1-5, is DAGVTQSPTHLIKTRGQQVTLRCSPKSGHDTVSWYQQALGQGPQFIFQYYEEEERQRGNFPDRFSGHQFPNYSSELNVNALLLGDSALYLCASSFFRQPQHFGDGTRLSIL.

The genes are TRBV7-2 and TRBJ2-1; perhaps TRBD2 as D (5 bases). With 5 bases removed from V and 2 bases from J, the gap between germline ends came to 10 bases. CDR1 is SGHTA and CDR2 is FQGNSA in the germline V gene. This CDR3 is built from 14 residues. CDR3 sequence: CASSGGWAYNEQFF. The DNA for the CDR3 is TGTGCCAGCAGCGGAGGCTGGGCCTACAATGAGCAGTTCTTC.

This rearrangement joins TRBV10-2 to TRBJ2-5, with D unclear. The DNA end favors TRBJ2-7, so the J call may be wrong. The CDR3 spans 13 residues. Germline V gene sequence: CDR1 WSHSY, CDR2 SAAADI. The CDR3 bases are TGCGCCACCAAGGACGGGTCGACCTACGAGCAGTACTTC. Protein product: CATKDGSTYEQYF.

The V call is TRBV7-2, the J call TRBJ1-2, with 7 nucleotides matching TRBD1. V shed 5 bases, J shed 7 bases, and the junction held 13 bases outside the gene matches. This CDR3 region has 15 residues. Germline V gives CDR1 SGHTA, CDR2 FQGNSA. DNA of the CDR3: TGTGCCAGCAGCCAAAGTAGGAACAGGGGTGTTGGCTACACCTTC. It yields the protein CASSQSRNRGVGYTF.

The chain couples TRBV5-7 to TRBJ1-3; no firm D call. TRBV5-7 falls under the ORF class, with uncertain function. The CDR3 extends over 14 amino acids. The V and J ends lost 6 bases and 4 bases respectively, with 14 bases between them. CDR3 in amino acids: CASTTTVPGNTIYF. The DNA for the CDR3 is TGTGCCAGCACCACTACAGTGCCCGGAAACACCATATATTTT.